This T cell receptor (beta chain) derives from a study of CD8+ T cells in alopecia areata (dated by TCRdb to between 2018 and 2020). For the wider study: Treated patients were enrolled in an open-label pilot trial of oral tofacitinib, 5 to 10 mg twice daily, for moderate-to-severe alopecia areata. The study used high-throughput TCRbeta sequencing to examine T cell clonal expansion in alopecia areata, in both the C3H/HeJ mouse model and human patients. In humans, TCRbeta sequencing was performed on scalp tissue and on sorted CD4+ and CD8+ peripheral blood T cells from healthy controls and from patients with patchy or totalis/universalis alopecia areata. RNA was obtained with the PAXgene miRNA kit for fixed scalp, the miRNeasy kit for PBMCs, and the RNeasy kit for mouse skin. Clonality in the scalp was compared among normal scalp (n=4), patchy alopecia areata scalp (n=8), and alopecia totalis/universalis scalp (n=8). Patients on tofacitinib were biopsied at baseline and after 4 and 24 weeks of treatment, and several of the patients also had a later scalp biopsy. Tofacitinib was given for 6 to 18 months, followed by 6 months of follow-up off drug to assess delayed response and recurrence. TCRbeta CDR3 regions were amplified by immunoSEQ multiplex PCR with 35 Vbeta forward and 13 Jbeta reverse primers.

Explained via the paper, the time point label denotes: baseline before oral tofacitinib. Peripheral blood and lesional scalp punch biopsies were obtained from patients with alopecia areata. PBMCs were isolated by density centrifugation and stained for CD3, CD4 and CD8, after which CD4+ and CD8+ T cells were sorted on a FACSAria. Overall results and qualifications from the work: Compared with normal scalp, lesional scalp, particularly in alopecia totalis/universalis, had higher clonality and more expanded CD8+ clones, which suggests antigenic drive. TCR sequences shared between patients were less clear than in mice, possibly partly because of HLA diversity in the patient population. Unlike mouse skin, where gammadelta T cells dominate, normal human skin contains resident alphabeta T cells that get sequenced too, which complicates analysis of the scalp TCR repertoire.

Of note for this clone: Its antigen has not been determined. Base quality data are lacking; no much larger clone is found one base away.

V and J are truncated by 7 bases and 2 bases respectively, leaving an intervening sequence of 13 bases. CDR1 and CDR2 (LNHNV, YYDKDF) derive from the germline V gene (reference sequence). The cysteine opens and the phenylalanine closes a CDR3 of 14 amino acids. The CDR3 DNA has 42 bases and is translated from base 1. Libraries came from the immunoSEQ multiplex PCR assay. To provide template for TCR sequencing, every sample had RNA extracted and reverse transcribed into cDNA. First-strand cDNA was synthesized with SuperScript III using a 2:1 mix of oligo-dT and random hexamers. A synthetic immune receptor repertoire was used to measure amplification bias, and any remaining bias was corrected computationally. The original pipeline was this. Raw reads were preprocessed to remove errors, and CDR3 was defined by IMGT conventions from the conserved cysteine to phenylalanine. Clonality was computed as 1 minus the Shannon entropy, with the entropy normalized by log2 of the number of productive unique TCRs. Scalp TCRbeta sequences were cross-referenced with sorted blood CD4 and CD8 repertoires so that the CD4 or CD8 identity of scalp clones could be inferred. In its TCRdb copy, this immuneACCESS table keeps in-frame sequences only and misses some clones. Where compared with another copy, unresolved V genes explain less than half of these, and the others have no known cause. The V and J calls and clone size were taken over from that table, and D and trimming were inferred from the DNA. Within this sample are some 130,000 clones, with about 57% of them counted one time only. 4.5% of the sample belongs to the ten largest clones.

The sample in question was CD4+ T cells sorted from blood, obtained at week 0. This sequence uses TRBV15 and TRBJ2-3; D gene: possibly TRBD2, on 7 matching bases. The receptor was derived from a human donor with alopecia areata. The bases are TGTGCCACCAACGGGGGGCCCCACACAGATACGCAGTATTTT. The encoded protein is CATNGGPHTDTQYF.